This T cell receptor (beta chain) is from a study of blood T cell repertoires in COVID-19. About the study: Some COVID-19 samples were acute and others convalescent; all came from the United States, Italy and Spain.

Study processing details: Reference gene primer amplification in the assay estimated nucleated cell counts. Profiled with immunoSEQ multiplex PCR; TCRdb holds only in-frame clones, not every one. V, J and clone size reflect that table, while D and trimming were determined from the DNA. The sample carries 150,000 to 200,000 clones, approximately 87% recorded once. In Seattle, patients joined the study during active infection and were tracked longitudinally. V shed 7 bases and J shed 1 base, with 12 bases lying between them. Per germline, CDR1 MNHEY and CDR2 SMNVEV (reference sequence). The length of the CDR3 is 14 residues.

The source is an older woman with COVID-19, enrolled during active disease. The V gene is TRBV27, the J gene TRBJ2-3, with D maybe TRBD2 (6 bases). The specimen sequenced was peripheral blood. The CDR3 coding sequence is TGTGCCAGCACCGCCGGGGGTCGCACAGATACGCAGTATTTT. Translating it yields CASTAGGRTDTQYF.